Shown below are 20 T cell receptor beta chains from a single sample sequenced in a study of T cells in Graves' hyperthyroidism and ophthalmopathy. RNA transcripts yielded amplified TCR beta CDR3 regions. Using the HTBI primer set, a first-round RT-PCR was run on the TCR CDR3. TCRdb itself ran the multiplex PCR reads through MiXCR, one entry per CDR3 protein. This table has 450,000 to 650,000 distinct CDR3 sequences, about a sixth appearing once. The specimen sequenced was blood. The receptors come from a woman under 30 with Graves' ophthalmopathy.

This clonotype was recorded many times. CDR3 protein: CASSRPGQSYEQYF. The CDR3 DNA is TGTGCCAGCAGTCGCCCGGGACAGTCCTACGAGCAGTACTTC. The genes are TRBV6-1 and TRBJ2-7; 7 bases map to TRBD1. The V segment lost 5 bases and the J segment 1 base; nucleotides outside the gene matches: 5. CDR1 is MNHNS and CDR2 is SASEGT in the germline V gene. CDR3 size: 14 residues.

This clonotype was recorded many times. The V gene is TRBV18, the J gene TRBJ2-1, with D possibly TRBD2 on 6 matching bases. V was clipped by 3 bases and J by 8 bases, with 11 bases between them. CDR3 size: 13 residues. Germline V lookup: CDR1 KGHSH, CDR2 LQKENI. This CDR3 reads CASSPRLGDEQFF. The CDR3 DNA sequence: TGTGCCAGCTCACCCCGACTAGGGGATGAGCAGTTCTTC. The full variable domain, rest sourced from reference TRBV18 and TRBJ2-1, is NAGVMQNPRHLVRRRGQEARLRCSPMKGHSHVYWYRQLPEEGLKFMVYLQKENIIDESGMPKERFSAEFPKEGPSILRIQQVVRGDSAAYFCASSPRLGDEQFFGPGTRLTVL.

This clonotype appeared many times. This chain uses TRBV20-1 with TRBJ1-1; TRBD1 matches at 7 bases. V was pared by 7 bases and J by 0 bases, with 8 bases of the junction left unmatched. The CDR3 covers 14 residues. The germline V gene encodes CDR1 DFQATT and CDR2 SNEGSKA (reference sequence). Here the CDR3 reads CSVPTGMMNTEAFF. CDR3 coding DNA: TGCAGTGTCCCGACAGGGATGATGAACACTGAAGCTTTCTTT.

This clonotype appeared many times. The chain couples TRBV5-1 to TRBJ2-3, with 8 bases aligning to TRBD2. The V gene end was trimmed by 6 bases and the J gene end by 2 bases; junction bases not matched to a gene: 8. The CDR3 extends over 15 amino acids. CDR1 and CDR2 from the germline V gene are SGHRS and YFSETQ. The CDR3 spells CASTKAGANTDTQYF. The CDR3 DNA follows: TGCGCCAGCACCAAAGCGGGGGCCAACACAGATACGCAGTATTTT.

In this sample, this clonotype turned up a few times. This chain uses TRBV20-1 with TRBJ1-5; D gene uncertain. The CDR3 is 14 amino acids. V was trimmed by 4 bases and J by 4 bases, leaving 14 bases between them. Germline CDR1 is DFQATT and CDR2 is SNEGSKA (reference sequence). DNA of the CDR3: TGCAGTGCTATTTCCTTGACCGAGAATCAGCCCCAGCATTTT. It specifies CSAISLTENQPQHF.

CDR3 sequence reads: CASRMDGVSNQPQHF. CDR3 DNA: TGTGCCAGCAGGATGGACGGAGTTAGCAATCAGCCCCAGCATTTT. The chain couples TRBV6-1 to TRBJ1-5; no definite D call. V was cut by 6 bases and J by 0 bases, with 12 bases left in between. The CDR3 totals 15 residues. Germline V CDR1 and CDR2: MNHNS, SASEGT.

This clonotype was picked up many times. This chain links TRBV6-7 with TRBJ1-2; D possibly corresponds to TRBD1 (5 bases). TRBV6-7 is marked as an open reading frame, function uncertain. This CDR3 region has 15 residues. The V gene lost 0 bases and the J gene lost 2 bases, with 10 bases spanning the gap. CDR3 sequence (DNA): TGTGCCAGCAGTTACTCGTACAGGAGAAACTATGGCTACACCTTC. Amino acids: CASSYSYRRNYGYTF.

The chain is built from TRBV6-2 or TRBV6-3 and TRBJ2-2; 11 nucleotides agree with TRBD2. J gave up 5 bases and V 7 bases, and 12 bases lay outside the gene matches. The CDR3 length is 17 residues. Germline CDR1 reads MNHEY; CDR2 reads SVGEGT. The CDR3 DNA is TGTGCCAGCACCCCCCGTAGCGGGGGGGGAAATACCGGGGAGCTGTTTTTT. Protein: CASTPRSGGGNTGELFF.

This chain links TRBV20-1 with TRBJ2-7, with 7 positions matching TRBD1. This CDR3 has 15 residues. The germline gives CDR1 DFQATT, CDR2 SNEGSKA (reference sequence). After removal of 3 bases from V and 3 bases from J, the junction contained 11 bases not matched to a gene. CDR3 coding DNA: TGCAGTGCTAGGGTTCCGGGACAGACTATCTACGAGCAGTACTTC. This translates into CSARVPGQTIYEQYF.

Many counts were recorded for this clonotype. The CDR3 protein is CSATQTGSYGYTF. The CDR3 bases are TGCAGTGCTACTCAGACAGGGTCCTATGGCTACACCTTC. V gene TRBV20-1 combines with J gene TRBJ1-2; TRBD1 matches at 7 bases. The junction had 6 bases not matched to a gene; V was cut back by 4 bases and J by 4 bases. The CDR3 extends over 13 amino acids. CDR1 is DFQATT, CDR2 SNEGSKA, per germline (reference sequence).

This clonotype has a count of ten or more. This chain uses TRBV3-1 with TRBJ2-5; TRBD2 matches 9 bases. With V trimmed by 0 bases and J by 4 bases, 12 bases remained unmatched. Germline-derived CDR1 and CDR2 are LGHDT and YNNKEL (reference sequence). The CDR3 loop spans 18 amino acids. For the CDR3, the DNA is TGTGCCAGCAGCCAAGATCTACTAGCGGGTAAAAGAGGAGAGACCCAGTACTTC. It codes for CASSQDLLAGKRGETQYF.

This clonotype appeared a few times. The rearrangement joins TRBV3-1 to TRBJ1-4; tentative D call: TRBD1 (6 bases). Looked up from germline, CDR1 is LGHDT and CDR2 is YNNKEL (reference sequence). V lost 4 bases and J 6 bases, leaving 15 bases between the germline ends. CDR3 size: 15 residues. The CDR3 here is CASSPEAGADEKLFF. The CDR3 DNA reads as TGTGCCAGCAGCCCAGAGGCGGGGGCTGATGAAAAACTGTTTTTT.

This clonotype appeared many times. The chain is built from TRBV15 and TRBJ1-2; D remains unclear. V shed 0 bases and J shed 5 bases, with 10 bases lying between them. The CDR3 runs 14 residues. Germline V CDR1 and CDR2: LNHNV, YYDKDF (reference sequence). CDR3 sequence reads: CATSRDGSRYGYTF. CDR3 bases: TGTGCCACCAGCAGAGATGGGAGTCGATATGGCTACACCTTC.

This chain connects TRBV12-3 or TRBV12-4 to TRBJ2-1, with D possibly matching TRBD2 (6 bases). CDR3 length: 15 residues. Between the trimmed V and J ends, which lost 6 bases and 6 bases, there was a span of 18 bases. CDR3 DNA: TGTGCCAGCAGGCGGAACGCGGACTACCTCAATGAGCAGTTCTTC. It is translated as CASRRNADYLNEQFF.

V is TRBV30 and J is TRBJ2-2; 7 nucleotides line up with TRBD1. The V and J ends lost 3 bases and 0 bases, in that order; junction bases with no gene match: 4. The CDR3 runs to 15 residues. From germline, CDR1 is GTSNPN and CDR2 SVGIG (reference sequence). CDR3 in DNA: TGTGCCTGGAGCACAGGGGCGTCGAACACCGGGGAGCTGTTTTTT. As protein: CAWSTGASNTGELFF.

This clonotype appeared a few times. The V and J genes are TRBV24-1 and TRBJ2-1; 12 positions match TRBD2. Unmatched junction bases numbered 19, after V lost 6 bases and J lost 2 bases. The CDR3 has 21 amino acids. CDR1 KGHDR and CDR2 SFDVKD come from the germline V gene. CDR3 protein: CATSPGTGFTTSGGTYNEQFF. The CDR3 coding sequence is TGTGCCACCAGTCCTGGGACAGGGTTCACGACTAGCGGGGGCACCTACAATGAGCAGTTCTTC.

The chain uses TRBV18 and TRBJ2-1, with 9 bases identical to TRBD1. This CDR3 region has 15 residues. With 4 bases clipped from V and 5 bases from J, the junction kept 6 bases outside the gene matches. Germline CDR1 reads KGHSH; CDR2 reads LQKENI. This CDR3 is CASSQRTGENNEQFF. The CDR3 DNA reads TGTGCCAGCTCACAGAGGACAGGGGAGAACAATGAGCAGTTCTTC.

V and J are TRBV24-1 and TRBJ2-2; no definite D call. Germline CDR1 reads KGHDR; CDR2 reads SFDVKD. The CDR3 is 15 amino acids. V lost 4 bases to trimming and J lost 1 base, with 9 bases between them. CDR3 sequence reads: CATSDPTRNTGELFF. The CDR3 DNA sequence: TGTGCCACCAGTGACCCGACTCGGAACACCGGGGAGCTGTTTTTT.

The V gene is TRBV6-1, the J gene TRBJ1-1; D is possibly TRBD1 (5 bases). Germline assignment: CDR1 MNHNS and CDR2 SASEGT. This CDR3 region has 13 residues. V dropped 10 bases and J dropped 4 bases, with 16 bases sitting between them. The CDR3 reads CATRRTGGTEAFF. The CDR3 coding sequence is TGTGCCACCCGGAGGACGGGGGGCACTGAAGCTTTCTTT.

On this clonotype: Being one base from a much bigger clone, this may be a read error. The rearrangement joins TRBV27 to TRBJ1-2; no reliable D call. This CDR3 is 14 amino acids long. Germline assignment: CDR1 MNHEY and CDR2 SMNVEV (reference sequence). The ends were cut back, 8 bases at V and 4 bases at J, with 17 bases in the middle. The CDR3 sequence is CASQAAGSSYGYTF. The DNA of the CDR3 is TGTGCCAGCCAGGCAGCCGGGAGTTCCTATGGCTACACCTTC.